This TCR beta chain was obtained from a study of molecular identifiers for immune sequencing clone quantification. This clonotype was seen many times. Its antigen is undetermined. TCRdb fed the PCR reads into MiXCR, producing one record per CDR3 protein. The sample shows 600,000 to 650,000 distinct CDR3 sequences, just under 20% of them seen only once. The CDR3 runs 13 residues. CDR1 DFQATT and CDR2 SNEGSKA come from the germline V gene (reference sequence). Study outcomes and limitations: Clonotypes surpassing 20 RNA copies contained over 97% of effector molecules, versus under 1% in naive cells.

Sequenced material: naive CD8+ T cells from blood, with Jurkat cell RNA spiked in. Subset meaning: FACS-sorted CD8+CD4-CCR7+CD45RA+ naive T cells. The TCR sequence derives from a human donor in good health. Some libraries in this study had Jurkat cell RNA spiked in. This rearrangement joins TRBV20-1 to TRBJ2-3; 10 bases match TRBD1. CDR3 sequence reads: CRGDRGFTDTQYF. Written as DNA, the CDR3 is TGCAGGGGGGACAGGGGTTTCACAGATACGCAGTATTTT.